This T cell receptor (beta chain) was identified in a study of blood T cells in healthy people across ages. Then a second PCR, running roughly 7 to 11 cycles, was carried out with a sample-barcoded 5' primer and a J-beta primer mix. The authors tagged each cDNA molecule using a template-switch adaptor with 12 random nucleotides. Every sample returned 2.5 million or more CDR3-containing paired-end reads. MiXCR, run by TCRdb on the 5' RACE reads, gives a single entry per CDR3 protein. The table has roughly 730,000 distinct CDR3 sequences, about 61% seen once. Study observations and caveats: Older age went with lower TCR beta diversity per million T cells, in a roughly linear way.

This clonotype occurred a few times. Antigen unknown. The V gene's germline CDR1 is MNHEY and CDR2 SMNVEV (reference sequence). CDR3 length equals 15 residues. Trimming cost V 0 bases and J 8 bases; bases outside gene matches: 9. Sequenced sample: blood. The chain recombines TRBV27 with TRBJ1-2, with 7 bases matching TRBD1. The receptor was isolated from a man in his forties in good health. The CDR3 nucleotides are TGTGCCAGCAGTTTATCGGCCCAGGGGGTGGCCGGCTACACCTTC. The encoded protein is CASSLSAQGVAGYTF.